The present entry profiles one T cell receptor (beta chain) with its context. Its antigen remains unknown. The entry originates in a study of vaccination and CD4 T cells after COVID-19. Study-wide context: Median time from second vaccine dose to sampling was about 77 days (14 to 241).

Documented treatment: roughly nine-day PBMC culture with coronavirus spike peptide pools or control peptides (ViraFEST assay). Peptide pool stimulation in ViraFEST expanded antigen-specific T cells, whose TCRs were then sequenced. The CDR3 runs to 14 residues. CDR1 and CDR2 from the germline V gene are SNHLY and FYNNEI. The V end lost 8 bases, the J end lost 4 bases, and 14 bases lay between the germline ends. Sequencing of DNA taken from cultured CD4+ T cells relied on the Oncomine TCR Beta short-read assay. TCRdb redid the calling of the PCR reads with MiXCR, one entry per CDR3 protein. The sample gives about 10,000 distinct CDR3 sequences, approximately 23% of which show up once; roughly 24% is in the top ten.

The clonotype was recovered from a human donor who received a COVID-19 vaccine. Material: CD4+ T cells from blood, cultured in vitro, obtained before SARS-CoV-2 vaccination. The chain uses TRBV2 and TRBJ1-4; D is unclear. The CDR3: CASRGTWLNEKLFF. The CDR3 coding sequence is TGTGCCAGCCGGGGTACCTGGCTTAATGAAAAACTGTTTTTT.